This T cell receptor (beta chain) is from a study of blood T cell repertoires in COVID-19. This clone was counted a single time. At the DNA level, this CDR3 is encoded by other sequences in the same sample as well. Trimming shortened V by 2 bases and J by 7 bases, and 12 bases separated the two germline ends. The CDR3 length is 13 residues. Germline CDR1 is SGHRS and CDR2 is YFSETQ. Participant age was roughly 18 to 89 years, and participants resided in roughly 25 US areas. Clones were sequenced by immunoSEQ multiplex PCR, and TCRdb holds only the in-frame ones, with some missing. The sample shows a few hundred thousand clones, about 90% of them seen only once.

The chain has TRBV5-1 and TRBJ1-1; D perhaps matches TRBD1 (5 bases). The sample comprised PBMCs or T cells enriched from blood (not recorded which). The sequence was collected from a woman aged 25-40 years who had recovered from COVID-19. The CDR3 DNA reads TGCGCCAGCAGCTTAATTCAGGGAGGTGAAGCTTTCTTT. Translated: CASSLIQGGEAFF.